The following is a T cell receptor beta chain sequence with its context. This sample is part of a study of T-cell reconstitution after alpha-beta-depleted transplantation in children. Unique molecular identifiers were used in preparing the TCRbeta library. TCRdb used MiXCR to reprocess the PCR reads, holding one entry per CDR3 protein. The table shows about 500,000 distinct CDR3 sequences, with 30% to 35% occurring only once. This CDR3 contains 16 residues. Germline V gene sequence: CDR1 SQVTM, CDR2 ANQGSEA. The J segment lost 0 bases and the V segment lost 6 bases, leaving 8 bases of the junction unmatched.

The TCR was taken from a human donor who donated a stem cell graft to a child with aplastic anemia. The starting material was PBMCs from the stem cell graft donor, obtained from the stem cell graft. This chain links TRBV29-1 with TRBJ2-3; 11 nucleotides match TRBD2. CDR3 loop: CSVPTSGGSSTDTQYF. DNA of the CDR3: TGCAGCGTACCTACTAGCGGGGGCTCTAGCACAGATACGCAGTATTTT.